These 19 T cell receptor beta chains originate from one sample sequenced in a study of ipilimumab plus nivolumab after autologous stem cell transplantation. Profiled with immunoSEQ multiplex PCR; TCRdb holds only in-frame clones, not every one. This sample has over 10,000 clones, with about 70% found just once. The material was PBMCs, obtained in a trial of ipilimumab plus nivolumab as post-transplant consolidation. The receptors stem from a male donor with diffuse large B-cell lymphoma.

The CDR3 reads CASSQERGVVETQYF. CDR3 DNA: TGTGCCAGCAGCCAGGAAAGGGGGGTCGTAGAGACCCAGTACTTC. The chain is built from TRBV6-1 and TRBJ2-5; the D gene could be TRBD1 or TRBD2 (6 bases each). The CDR3 is made up of 15 amino acids. Germline V gene sequence: CDR1 MNHNS, CDR2 SASEGT. V was clipped by 6 bases and J by 4 bases, with 18 bases between them.

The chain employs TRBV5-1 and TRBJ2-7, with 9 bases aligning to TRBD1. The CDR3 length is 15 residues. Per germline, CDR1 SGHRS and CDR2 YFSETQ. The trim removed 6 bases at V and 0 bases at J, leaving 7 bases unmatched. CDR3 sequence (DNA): TGCGCCAGCACTATGGACAGGGGAAACTCCTACGAGCAGTACTTC. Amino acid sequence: CASTMDRGNSYEQYF. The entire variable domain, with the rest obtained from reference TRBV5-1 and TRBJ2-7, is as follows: KAGVTQTPRYLIKTRGQQVTLSCSPISGHRSVSWYQQTPGQGLQFLFEYFSETQRNKGNFPGRFSGRQFSNSRSEMNVSTLELGDSALYLCASTMDRGNSYEQYFGPGTRLTVT.

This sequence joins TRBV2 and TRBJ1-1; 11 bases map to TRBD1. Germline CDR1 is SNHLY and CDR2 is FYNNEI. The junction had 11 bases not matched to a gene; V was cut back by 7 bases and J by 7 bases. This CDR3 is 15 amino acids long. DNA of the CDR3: TGTGCCAGCACCAGAGCCGGACAGGGGGCAAGTGAAGCTTTCTTT. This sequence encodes CASTRAGQGASEAFF.

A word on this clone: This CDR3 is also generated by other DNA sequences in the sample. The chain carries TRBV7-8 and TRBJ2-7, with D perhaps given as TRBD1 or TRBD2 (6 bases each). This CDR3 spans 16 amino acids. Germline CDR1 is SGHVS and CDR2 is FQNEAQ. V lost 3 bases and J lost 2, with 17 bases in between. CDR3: CASSLEGVRRAYEQYF. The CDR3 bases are TGTGCCAGCAGCTTGGAGGGGGTGCGACGGGCCTACGAGCAGTACTTC.

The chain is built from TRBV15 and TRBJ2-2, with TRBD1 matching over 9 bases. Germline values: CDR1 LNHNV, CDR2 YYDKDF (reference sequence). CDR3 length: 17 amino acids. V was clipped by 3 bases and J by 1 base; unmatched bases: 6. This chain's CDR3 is CATSRLRTGVNTGELFF. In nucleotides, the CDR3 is TGTGCCACCAGCAGGTTACGGACAGGGGTGAACACCGGGGAGCTGTTTTTT.

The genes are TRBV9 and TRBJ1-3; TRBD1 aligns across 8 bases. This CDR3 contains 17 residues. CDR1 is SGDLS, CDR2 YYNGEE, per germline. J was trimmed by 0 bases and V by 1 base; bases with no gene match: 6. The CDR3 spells CASSVQPQGASGNTIYF. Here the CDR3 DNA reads TGTGCCAGCAGCGTACAGCCGCAGGGGGCCTCTGGAAACACCATATATTTT.

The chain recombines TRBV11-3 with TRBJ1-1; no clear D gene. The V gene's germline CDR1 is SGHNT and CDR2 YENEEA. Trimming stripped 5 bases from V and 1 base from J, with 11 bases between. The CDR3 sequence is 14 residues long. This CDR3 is CASSIPTENTEAFF. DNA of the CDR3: TGTGCCAGCAGCATCCCGACGGAGAACACTGAAGCTTTCTTT.

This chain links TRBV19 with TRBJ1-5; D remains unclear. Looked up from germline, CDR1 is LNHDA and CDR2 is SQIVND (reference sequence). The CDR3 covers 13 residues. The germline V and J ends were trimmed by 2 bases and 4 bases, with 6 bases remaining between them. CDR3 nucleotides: TGTGCCAGTAGTATAAAAGGTAATCAGCCCCAGCATTTT. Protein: CASSIKGNQPQHF. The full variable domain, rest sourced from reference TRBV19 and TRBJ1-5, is DGGITQSPKYLFRKEGQNVTLSCEQNLNHDAMYWYRQDPGQGLRLIYYSQIVNDFQKGDIAEGYSVSREKKESFPLTVTSAQKNPTAFYLCASSIKGNQPQHFGDGTRLSIL.

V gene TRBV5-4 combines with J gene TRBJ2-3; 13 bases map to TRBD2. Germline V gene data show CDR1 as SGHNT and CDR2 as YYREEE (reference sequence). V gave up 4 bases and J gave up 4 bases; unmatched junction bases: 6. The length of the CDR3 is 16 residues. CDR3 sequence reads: CASSGGLAGRADTQYF. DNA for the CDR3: TGTGCCAGCAGCGGGGGACTAGCGGGACGGGCAGATACGCAGTATTTT. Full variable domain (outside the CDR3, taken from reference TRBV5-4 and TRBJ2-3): ETGVTQSPTHLIKTRGQQVTLRCSSQSGHNTVSWYQQALGQGPQFIFQYYREEENGRGNFPPRFSGLQFPNYSSELNVNALELDDSALYLCASSGGLAGRADTQYFGPGTRLTVL.

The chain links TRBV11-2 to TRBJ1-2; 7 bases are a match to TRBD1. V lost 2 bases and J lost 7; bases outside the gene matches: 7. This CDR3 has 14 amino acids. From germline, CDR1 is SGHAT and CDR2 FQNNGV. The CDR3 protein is CASSLLGGNSGYTF. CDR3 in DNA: TGTGCCAGCAGCTTACTAGGGGGCAATAGTGGCTACACCTTC. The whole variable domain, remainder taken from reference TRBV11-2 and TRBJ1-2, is EAGVAQSPRYKIIEKRQSVAFWCNPISGHATLYWYQQILGQGPKLLIQFQNNGVVDDSQLPKDRFSAERLKGVDSTLKIQPAKLEDSAVYLCASSLLGGNSGYTFGSGTRLTVV.

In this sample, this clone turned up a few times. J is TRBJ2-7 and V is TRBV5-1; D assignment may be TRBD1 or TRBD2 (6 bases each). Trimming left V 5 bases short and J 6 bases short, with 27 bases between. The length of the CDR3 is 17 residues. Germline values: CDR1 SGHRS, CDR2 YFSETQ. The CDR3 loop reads CASSLQGLRGMIGEQYF. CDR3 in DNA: TGCGCCAGCAGTTTACAGGGTCTCCGCGGGATGATTGGCGAGCAGTACTTC.

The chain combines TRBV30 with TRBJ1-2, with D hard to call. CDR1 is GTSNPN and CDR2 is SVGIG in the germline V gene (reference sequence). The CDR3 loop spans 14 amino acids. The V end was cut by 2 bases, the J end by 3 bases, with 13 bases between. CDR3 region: CAWSPSLSHYGYTF. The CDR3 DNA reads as TGTGCCTGGAGTCCTAGCCTGAGCCACTATGGCTACACCTTC.

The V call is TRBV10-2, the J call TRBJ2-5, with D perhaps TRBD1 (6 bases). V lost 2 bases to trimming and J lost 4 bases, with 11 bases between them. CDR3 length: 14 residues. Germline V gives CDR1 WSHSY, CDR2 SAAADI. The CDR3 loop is CASSETGSIETQYF. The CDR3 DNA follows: TGCGCCAGCAGTGAGACAGGGTCCATAGAGACCCAGTACTTC.

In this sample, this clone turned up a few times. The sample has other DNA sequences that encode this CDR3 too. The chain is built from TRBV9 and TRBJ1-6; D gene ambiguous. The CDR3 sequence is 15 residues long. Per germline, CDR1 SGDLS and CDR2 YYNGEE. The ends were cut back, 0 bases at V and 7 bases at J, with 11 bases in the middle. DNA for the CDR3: TGTGCCAGCAGCGTAGAAGGTAGACCCAATTCACCCCTCCACTTT. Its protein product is CASSVEGRPNSPLHF.

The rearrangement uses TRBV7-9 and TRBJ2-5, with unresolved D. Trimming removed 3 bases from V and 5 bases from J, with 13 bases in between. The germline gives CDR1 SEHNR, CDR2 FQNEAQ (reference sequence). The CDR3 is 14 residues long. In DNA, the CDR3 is TGTGCCAGCAGCTTGTCAGTCCCAAAGGAGACCCAGTACTTC. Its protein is CASSLSVPKETQYF. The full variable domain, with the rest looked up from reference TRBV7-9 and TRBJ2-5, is DTGVSQNPRHKITKRGQNVTFRCDPISEHNRLYWYRQTLGQGPEFLTYFQNEAQLEKSRLLSDRFSAERPKGSFSTLEIQRTEQGDSAMYLCASSLSVPKETQYFGPGTRLLVL.

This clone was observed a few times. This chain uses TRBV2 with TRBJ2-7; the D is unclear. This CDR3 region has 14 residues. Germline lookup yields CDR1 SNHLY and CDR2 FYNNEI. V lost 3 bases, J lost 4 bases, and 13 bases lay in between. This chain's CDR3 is CASSEGAVIYEQYF. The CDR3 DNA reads TGTGCCAGCAGTGAGGGTGCGGTAATTTACGAGCAGTACTTC.

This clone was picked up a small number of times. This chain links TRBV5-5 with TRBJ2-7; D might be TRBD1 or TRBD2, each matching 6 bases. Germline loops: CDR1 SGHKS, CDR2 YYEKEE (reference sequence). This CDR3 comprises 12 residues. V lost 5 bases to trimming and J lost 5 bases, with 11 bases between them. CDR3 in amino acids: CASSKRGDEQYF. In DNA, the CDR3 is TGTGCCAGCAGTAAGAGGGGGGACGAGCAGTACTTC.

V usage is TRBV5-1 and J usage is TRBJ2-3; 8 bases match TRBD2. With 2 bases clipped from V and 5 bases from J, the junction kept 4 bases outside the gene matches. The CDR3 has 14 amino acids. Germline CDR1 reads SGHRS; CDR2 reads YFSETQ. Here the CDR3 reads CASSLIAGKDTQYF. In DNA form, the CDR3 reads TGCGCCAGCAGCTTAATAGCGGGGAAAGATACGCAGTATTTT.

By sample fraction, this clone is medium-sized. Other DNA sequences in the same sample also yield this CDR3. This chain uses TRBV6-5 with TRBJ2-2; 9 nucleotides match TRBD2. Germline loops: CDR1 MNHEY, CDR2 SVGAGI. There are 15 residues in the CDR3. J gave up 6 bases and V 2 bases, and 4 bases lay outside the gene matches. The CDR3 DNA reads TGTGCCAGCAGTTACCTTCTAGCGGGGCCCGGGGAGCTGTTTTTT. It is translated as CASSYLLAGPGELFF.